The sequence of this TCR beta chain was determined in a study of Ad26.COV2.S vaccination and SARS-CoV-2 variants. This CDR3 spans 18 amino acids. CDR1 and CDR2 (germline): MGHRA, YSYEKL. Germline trimming cut 4 bases from V and 1 base from J; bases unmatched to any gene: 11. The table came from immunoSEQ multiplex PCR; TCRdb's copy has only in-frame clones and leaves some out. The sample holds a few hundred thousand clones, 83% seen once. Treatment of the sample: over 15 received Ad26.COV2.S at low or high dose, single or two shots; about 5 received placebo; per-sample allocation not given. The samples were gathered on day 63 after the first injection of vaccine or placebo.

Sample: peripheral blood, taken in a trial of Ad26.COV2.S vaccine versus placebo. The chain combines TRBV4-1 with TRBJ2-4, with TRBD2 matching 9 bases. This TCR was recovered from a person aged 18 to 65 who received the Ad26.COV2.S COVID-19 vaccine or a placebo. The CDR3 DNA follows: TGCGCCAGCAGCCCCGGGGGGCTAGCGGGAAGGGCCAAAAACATTCAGTACTTC. It specifies CASSPGGLAGRAKNIQYF.